This entry is about one T cell receptor (beta chain). This sample was taken from a study of neurological immune-mediated disorders. TCRdb called the 5' RACE reads again in MiXCR, with one record for every CDR3 protein. This table has approximately 82,000 distinct CDR3 sequences, roughly an eighth appearing once. CDR3 length: 13 amino acids. Germline V lookup: CDR1 SGHDT, CDR2 YYEEEE. Trimming cost V 6 bases and J 5 bases, with 12 bases left between them. This chain links TRBV5-6 with TRBJ2-1; D is unresolved. This TCR was sampled from a woman aged 45-65 years in good health. The sequenced sample consisted of PBMCs. The CDR3 bases are TGTGCCAGCAACCAACGGTACAACAATGAGCAGTTCTTC. It encodes CASNQRYNNEQFF.